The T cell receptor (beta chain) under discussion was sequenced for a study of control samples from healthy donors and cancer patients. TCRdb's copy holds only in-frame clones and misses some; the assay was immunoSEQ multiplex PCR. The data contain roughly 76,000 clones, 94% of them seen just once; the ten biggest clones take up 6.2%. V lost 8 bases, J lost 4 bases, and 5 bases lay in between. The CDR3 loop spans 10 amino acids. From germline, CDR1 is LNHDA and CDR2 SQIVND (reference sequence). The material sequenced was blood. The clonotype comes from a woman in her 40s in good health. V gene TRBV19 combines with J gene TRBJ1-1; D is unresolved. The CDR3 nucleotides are TGTGCCAGTGGCCGCACTGAAGCTTTCTTT. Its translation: CASGRTEAFF.